The 4 T cell receptor beta chains given below trace back to one sample, sequenced in a study of CD8 T cells in ankylosing spondylitis. Each CDR3 protein gets one entry after TCRdb re-called the 5' RACE reads with MiXCR. The sample has 150,000 to 250,000 distinct CDR3 sequences; more than 10% are singletons. Sequencing was done on a sample of blood, either unsorted or a sorted T cell fraction (not recorded which). The receptors originated from a male donor with ankylosing spondylitis or in good health (not recorded which).

The chain couples TRBV2 to TRBJ2-3, with D possibly TRBD2 on 6 matching bases. The V end was cut by 4 bases, the J end by 0 bases, with 11 bases between. CDR3 size: 15 residues. Germline V gene data show CDR1 as SNHLY and CDR2 as FYNNEI. CDR3 DNA sequence: TGTGCCAGCAGTGGGGGCCGGGGGAGCACAGATACGCAGTATTTT. It translates to CASSGGRGSTDTQYF.

This clonotype has just a few counts. The gene calls are TRBV19 and TRBJ1-1, with D perhaps TRBD1 (6 bases). The CDR3 consists of 13 residues. Trimming shortened V by 7 bases and J by 2 bases, and 11 bases separated the two germline ends. Germline CDR1 and CDR2: LNHDA and SQIVND (reference sequence). CDR3 sequence reads: CASMLGTNTEAFF. The CDR3 DNA reads as TGTGCCAGTATGTTAGGGACAAACACTGAAGCTTTCTTT.

The rearrangement links TRBV12-3 or TRBV12-4 to TRBJ1-5; no clear D gene. The CDR3 is made up of 16 amino acids. The V end lost 3 bases, the J end lost 0 bases, and 12 bases lay between the germline ends. The chain's CDR3 is CASSFVPGLSNQPQHF. The CDR3 nucleotides read TGTGCCAGCAGTTTCGTCCCAGGCCTTAGCAATCAGCCCCAGCATTTT.

This clonotype was counted a few times. This chain connects TRBV12-3 or TRBV12-4 to TRBJ1-1; 7 bases agree with TRBD1. Germline trimming cut 7 bases from V and 5 bases from J; bases unmatched to any gene: 10. This CDR3 is built from 14 residues. This CDR3 reads CASTTVTGWTEAFF. The CDR3 coding sequence is TGTGCCAGCACCACGGTGACAGGGTGGACTGAAGCTTTCTTT.